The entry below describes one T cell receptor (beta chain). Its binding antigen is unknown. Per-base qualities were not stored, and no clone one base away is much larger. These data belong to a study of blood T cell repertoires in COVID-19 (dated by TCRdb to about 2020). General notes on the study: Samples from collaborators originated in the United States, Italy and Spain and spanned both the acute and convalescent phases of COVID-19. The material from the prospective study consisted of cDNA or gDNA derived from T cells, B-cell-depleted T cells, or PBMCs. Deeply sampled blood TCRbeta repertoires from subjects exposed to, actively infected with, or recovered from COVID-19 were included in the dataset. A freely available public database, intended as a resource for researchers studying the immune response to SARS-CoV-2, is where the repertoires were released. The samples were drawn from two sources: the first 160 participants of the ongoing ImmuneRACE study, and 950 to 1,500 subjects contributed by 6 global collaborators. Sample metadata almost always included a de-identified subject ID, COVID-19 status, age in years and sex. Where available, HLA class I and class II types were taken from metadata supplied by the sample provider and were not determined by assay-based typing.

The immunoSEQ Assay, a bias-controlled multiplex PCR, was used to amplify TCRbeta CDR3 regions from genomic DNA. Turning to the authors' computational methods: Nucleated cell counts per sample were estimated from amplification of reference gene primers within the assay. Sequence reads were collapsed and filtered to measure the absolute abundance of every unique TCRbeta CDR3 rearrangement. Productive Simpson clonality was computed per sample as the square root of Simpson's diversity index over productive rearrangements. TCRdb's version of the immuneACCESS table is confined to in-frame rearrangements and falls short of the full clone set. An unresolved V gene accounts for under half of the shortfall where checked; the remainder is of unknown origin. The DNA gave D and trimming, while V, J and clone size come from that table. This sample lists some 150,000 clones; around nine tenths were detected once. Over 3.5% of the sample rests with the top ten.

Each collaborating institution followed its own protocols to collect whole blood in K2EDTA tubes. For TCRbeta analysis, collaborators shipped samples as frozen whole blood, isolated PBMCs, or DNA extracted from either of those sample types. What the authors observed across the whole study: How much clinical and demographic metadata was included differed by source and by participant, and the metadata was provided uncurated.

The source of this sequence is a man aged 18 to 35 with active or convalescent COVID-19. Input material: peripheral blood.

The sequence in DNA is TGTGCCAGCACCGGCGGGCCAAGCTCCTACAATGAGCAGTTCTTC. It specifies CASTGGPSSYNEQFF. This receptor chain uses TRBV9 and TRBJ2-1; a tentative D call is TRBD2 (5 bases match). CDR1 is given as SGDLS and CDR2 as YYNGEE, both from the germline V gene. The CDR3 runs 15 residues from the cysteine to the phenylalanine. Only the CDR3 region is kept as DNA, spanning 45 bases read in frame from base 1. The junction carries 13 bases between V and J, which are trimmed by 6 bases and 0 bases respectively. When the CDR3 is completed using the reference TRBV9 and TRBJ2-1 genes on either side, the full variable domain is DSGVTQTPKHLITATGQRVTLRCSPRSGDLSVYWYQQSLDQGLQFLIQYYNGEERAKGNILERFSAQQFPDLHSELNLSSLELGDSALYFCASTGGPSSYNEQFFGPGTRLTVL.